A single sample gave rise to the 28 T cell receptor beta chains below, sequenced in a study of blood T cell repertoires in COVID-19. Profiled with immunoSEQ multiplex PCR; TCRdb holds only in-frame clones, not every one. The sample has roughly 100,000 clones; roughly 87% are singletons. Sequences were obtained from peripheral blood. The receptors here all came from a human donor in a cohort sampled during active COVID-19.

The rearrangement links TRBV5-1 to TRBJ2-3, with D perhaps TRBD1 (6 bases). V was trimmed by 0 bases and J by 5 bases, leaving 13 bases between them. This CDR3 has 15 amino acids. CDR1 is SGHRS, CDR2 YFSETQ, per germline. This CDR3 reads CASSLAPGTRDTQYF. The CDR3 coding sequence is TGCGCCAGCAGCTTGGCCCCCGGGACAAGAGATACGCAGTATTTT. The whole variable domain, remainder taken from reference TRBV5-1 and TRBJ2-3, is KAGVTQTPRYLIKTRGQQVTLSCSPISGHRSVSWYQQTPGQGLQFLFEYFSETQRNKGNFPGRFSGRQFSNSRSEMNVSTLELGDSALYLCASSLAPGTRDTQYFGPGTRLTVL.

The genes are TRBV6-2 or TRBV6-3 and TRBJ2-2; 8 bases fit TRBD1. With V trimmed by 2 bases and J by 5 bases, 10 bases remained unmatched. The CDR3 covers 17 residues. The germline V gene encodes CDR1 MNHEY and CDR2 SVGEGT. The CDR3 loop is CASSYRGGQGVTGELFF. The CDR3 nucleotides are TGTGCCAGCAGTTACCGAGGCGGACAGGGAGTGACCGGGGAGCTGTTTTTT.

The gene calls are TRBV4-2 and TRBJ1-4, with TRBD1 matching 8 bases. The germline gives CDR1 LGHNA, CDR2 YNFKEQ. The CDR3 is made up of 16 amino acids. V shed 1 base and J 9 bases; nucleotides not matched to a gene: 10. CDR3 coding DNA: TGTGCCAGCAGCCAAGGAACGACAGGGGTAATACAAAAACTGTTTTTT. Protein product: CASSQGTTGVIQKLFF.

The rearrangement joins TRBV6-1 to TRBJ1-5; perhaps TRBD1 as D (6 bases). V was cut by 1 base and J by 0 bases, with 13 bases left in between. The CDR3 covers 17 residues. CDR1 and CDR2 (germline): MNHNS, SASEGT. The CDR3 coding sequence is TGTGCCAGCAGTGAAGTTATGATGACAGGTAGCAATCAGCCCCAGCATTTT. Protein product: CASSEVMMTGSNQPQHF.

The gene calls are TRBV5-4 and TRBJ2-3; the match to TRBD2 covers 9 bases. The germline gives CDR1 SGHNT, CDR2 YYREEE (reference sequence). The CDR3 spans 17 residues. The J segment lost 0 bases and the V segment lost 6 bases, leaving 11 bases of the junction unmatched. The CDR3 DNA reads TGTGCCAGCAACACCGGGGCGCGGGGGGGAAGCACAGATACGCAGTATTTT. As protein: CASNTGARGGSTDTQYF.

This chain joins TRBV10-1 and TRBJ2-5; 9 bases are shared with TRBD1. The CDR3 consists of 14 residues. J was trimmed by 5 bases and V by 6 bases; bases with no gene match: 7. Per germline, CDR1 WNHNN and CDR2 SYGVQD (reference sequence). The CDR3 nucleotides read TGCGCCAGCAGGTCCAGACAGGGGGGGGAGACCCAGTACTTC. Amino acid sequence: CASRSRQGGETQYF.

The chain couples TRBV19 to TRBJ1-2, with 12 bases fitting TRBD1. The CDR3 loop spans 16 amino acids. Trimming removed 6 bases from V and 4 bases from J; junction bases left unmatched: 9. Germline CDR1 reads LNHDA; CDR2 reads SQIVND (reference sequence). The CDR3 nucleotides read TGTGCCAGTAGCAGGGGGGACAGGGGGCGAAGCTATGGCTACACCTTC. It yields the protein CASSRGDRGRSYGYTF.

The V call is TRBV20-1, the J call TRBJ2-4, with 7 nucleotides matching TRBD2. CDR3 length equals 11 residues. J gave up 11 bases and V 1 base, and 2 bases lay outside the gene matches. The germline gives CDR1 DFQATT, CDR2 SNEGSKA (reference sequence). CDR3: CSARGGSLQYF. The CDR3 DNA follows: TGCAGTGCTAGAGGCGGGAGTCTTCAGTACTTC.

This chain joins TRBV4-1 and TRBJ2-5, with 15 positions matching TRBD2. The germline V gene encodes CDR1 MGHRA and CDR2 YSYEKL. The CDR3 totals 16 residues. V dropped 2 bases and J dropped 5; count of bases not matched to a gene: 3. CDR3 DNA: TGCGCCAGCAGCCAACCGGGACTAGCGGGAGGTGAGACCCAGTACTTC. It is translated as CASSQPGLAGGETQYF.

V usage is TRBV12-2 and J usage is TRBJ2-5; TRBD1, the table's D call, was not compared with the DNA. TRBV12-2 is a listed pseudogene. CDR3 size: 15 residues. Here the CDR3 DNA reads TGTGCAAGTCGCTTCGCCCGGACAGGGGCAGAGACCCAGTACTTC. Translation: CASRFARTGAETQYF.

This sequence joins TRBV28 and TRBJ2-3; a possible D gene is TRBD1 (5 bases). Trimming removed 7 bases at V and 0 bases at J, with 17 bases between. The CDR3 loop spans 16 amino acids. Germline V CDR1 and CDR2: MDHEN, SYDVKM. The CDR3 DNA follows: TGTGCCAGCACCCCCGACAGAGTCACTAGCACAGATACGCAGTATTTT. Residues: CASTPDRVTSTDTQYF.

This rearrangement joins TRBV24-1 to TRBJ2-7; TRBD1 agrees at 8 bases. This CDR3 has 14 residues. V dropped 0 bases and J dropped 5; count of bases not matched to a gene: 2. Per germline, CDR1 KGHDR and CDR2 SFDVKD. The CDR3 region has the DNA TGTGCCACCAGTGATTTGGGACAGGGCGACGAGCAGTACTTC. It translates to CATSDLGQGDEQYF.

This clone was seen a single time. This chain connects TRBV2 to TRBJ2-7; 7 bases line up with TRBD1. This CDR3 is built from 14 residues. In germline, CDR1 is SNHLY, CDR2 FYNNEI. V dropped 7 bases and J dropped 1; count of bases not matched to a gene: 7. CDR3 in amino acids: CASMKDRISYEQYF. The CDR3, as DNA: TGTGCCAGCATGAAGGACAGGATATCCTACGAGCAGTACTTC.

The genes are TRBV18 and TRBJ1-3; TRBD1 matches at 7 bases. The CDR3 consists of 17 residues. Trimming took 3 bases from V and 0 from J; bases not matched to a gene: 8. Germline V gives CDR1 KGHSH, CDR2 LQKENI. In DNA, the CDR3 is TGTGCCAGCTCACCGCCGGGACAGCAAATCTCTGGAAACACCATATATTTT. This sequence encodes CASSPPGQQISGNTIYF.

The chain is built from TRBV28 and TRBJ2-7; tentative D call: TRBD1 (6 bases). The CDR3 has 13 residues. The germline CDR1 and CDR2 sequences are MDHEN and SYDVKM. Trimming stripped 6 bases from V and 2 bases from J, with 11 bases between. CDR3 nucleotide sequence: TGTGCCAGCAGGCCGCAGGGGACCTACGAGCAGTACTTC. Its translation: CASRPQGTYEQYF.

The chain joins TRBV5-1 to TRBJ2-3; 7 bases fit TRBD1. Germline CDR1 SGHRS, CDR2 YFSETQ. CDR3 length: 16 residues. V shed 1 base, J shed 4 bases, and the junction held 9 bases outside the gene matches. Here the CDR3 DNA reads TGCGCCAGCAGCTTGACGGGACAGTTAACGGCAGATACGCAGTATTTT. Protein: CASSLTGQLTADTQYF. The variable domain in full, with the rest retrieved from reference TRBV5-1 and TRBJ2-3, is KAGVTQTPRYLIKTRGQQVTLSCSPISGHRSVSWYQQTPGQGLQFLFEYFSETQRNKGNFPGRFSGRQFSNSRSEMNVSTLELGDSALYLCASSLTGQLTADTQYFGPGTRLTVL.

This clone was counted a few times. The V gene is TRBV6-6, the J gene TRBJ2-7; D gene ambiguous. CDR3 size: 14 residues. Germline values: CDR1 MNHNY, CDR2 SVGAGI (reference sequence). The V end was cut by 5 bases, the J end by 2 bases, with 13 bases between. The CDR3 protein is CASSPAVGTYEQYF. In DNA form, the CDR3 reads TGTGCCAGCAGTCCCGCGGTAGGAACCTACGAGCAGTACTTC.

This clone has more than one count but fewer than ten. This chain links TRBV2 with TRBJ1-3; no definite D call. This CDR3 contains 15 residues. Germline V gives CDR1 SNHLY, CDR2 FYNNEI. Trimming removed 2 bases at V and 8 bases at J, with 16 bases between. The CDR3 DNA follows: TGTGCCAGCAGTGAACGAAGCATTGAACTGGACACCATATATTTT. It encodes CASSERSIELDTIYF.

This clone was counted a few times. The V call is TRBV4-1, the J call TRBJ1-5; D is undetermined. V lost 1 base and J lost 3, with 16 bases in between. Per germline, CDR1 MGHRA and CDR2 YSYEKL. This CDR3 is 17 amino acids long. CDR3 residues: CASSQGMTWALNQPQHF. The CDR3 DNA reads as TGCGCCAGCAGCCAAGGAATGACCTGGGCCCTCAATCAGCCCCAGCATTTT.

The CDR3 nucleotides read TGTGCCAGCAGTTCTCGGAGGGAGCAGTACTTC. It is translated as CASSSRREQYF. The V call is TRBV27, the J call TRBJ2-7, with D possibly being TRBD2 (5 bases). Trimming took 4 bases from V and 7 from J, leaving 8 bases between them. Germline CDR1 and CDR2: MNHEY and SMNVEV (reference sequence). The CDR3 spans 11 residues.

This chain connects TRBV18 to TRBJ2-5; 7 nucleotides line up with TRBD1. CDR3 length: 17 amino acids. From germline, CDR1 is KGHSH and CDR2 LQKENI. Losses at the gene ends were 2 bases for V and 2 bases for J; bases not matched to a gene: 11. This CDR3 is CASSPSAPGQIQETQYF. For the CDR3, the DNA is TGTGCCAGCTCACCAAGTGCCCCGGGACAGATACAAGAGACCCAGTACTTC.

This clone was picked up a small number of times. The chain couples TRBV7-8 to TRBJ1-6; no firm D call. Trimming pared 3 bases from V and 6 bases from J, leaving 9 bases between. CDR3 length equals 14 residues. Germline CDR1 is SGHVS and CDR2 is FQNEAQ. The CDR3 loop is CASSLSSSNSPLHF. DNA for the CDR3: TGTGCCAGCAGCTTGTCTAGCTCTAATTCACCCCTCCACTTT. The variable domain in full, with the rest retrieved from reference TRBV7-8 and TRBJ1-6, is GAGVSQSPRYKVAKRGQDVALRCDPISGHVSLFWYQQALGQGPEFLTYFQNEAQLDKSGLPSDRFFAERPEGSVSTLKIQRTQQEDSAVYLCASSLSSSNSPLHFGNGTRLTVT.

The chain uses TRBV10-3 and TRBJ1-5, with TRBD1 identical over 9 bases. In germline, CDR1 is ENHRY, CDR2 SYGVKD. V gave up 2 bases and J gave up 0 bases; unmatched junction bases: 2. The CDR3 loop spans 16 amino acids. The CDR3 DNA is TGTGCCATCAGTGAGATGACAGGGGGTAGCAATCAGCCCCAGCATTTT. Residues: CAISEMTGGSNQPQHF.

This CDR3 reads CASSVMRDSYEQYF. For the CDR3, the DNA is TGTGCCAGCAGTGTCATGAGGGACTCCTACGAGCAGTACTTC. This sequence joins TRBV2 and TRBJ2-7; possible D gene TRBD2, 5 bases. Germline assignment: CDR1 SNHLY and CDR2 FYNNEI. Trimming pared 4 bases from V and 0 bases from J, leaving 10 bases between. This CDR3 has 14 residues.

In this sample, this clone turned up once. This sequence joins TRBV25-1 and TRBJ1-1; D not certain. The CDR3 runs to 12 residues. Trimming left V 11 bases short and J 8 bases short, with 18 bases between. Germline loops: CDR1 MGHDK, CDR2 SYGVNS. The CDR3 DNA follows: TGTGCCGTCGGTACCGGGATAACCGAAGCTTTCTTT. This translates into CAVGTGITEAFF. Filled out from reference TRBV25-1 and TRBJ1-1, the complete variable domain reads EADIYQTPRYLVIGTGKKITLECSQTMGHDKMYWYQQDPGMELHLIHYSYGVNSTEKGDLSSESTVSRIRTEHFPLTLESARPSHTSQYLCAVGTGITEAFFGQGTRLTVV.

This chain links TRBV28 with TRBJ2-3; possibly TRBD1 for D (5 bases). Per the germline V gene, CDR1 is MDHEN and CDR2 is SYDVKM. This CDR3 has 12 residues. The V end was cut by 8 bases, the J end by 6 bases, with 12 bases between. This CDR3 is CASGRRQDTQYF. CDR3 in DNA: TGTGCCAGCGGAAGGCGACAGGATACGCAGTATTTT.

The chain combines TRBV7-3 with TRBJ2-2, with D perhaps matching TRBD1 (6 bases). Germline loops: CDR1 SGHTA, CDR2 FQGTGA. This CDR3 is built from 19 residues. V lost 4 bases and J 3 bases, leaving 24 bases between the germline ends. CDR3 region: CASSYIRGHRQPHTGELFF. DNA for the CDR3: TGTGCCAGCAGCTACATCCGGGGACACAGACAGCCTCACACCGGGGAGCTGTTTTTT.

The V gene is TRBV9, the J gene TRBJ2-7; D unresolved. CDR3 length: 13 amino acids. Trimming removed 1 base from V and 3 bases from J, with 8 bases in between. CDR1 and CDR2 from the germline V gene are SGDLS and YYNGEE. CDR3 protein: CASSVSSGYEQYF. The CDR3 DNA reads TGTGCCAGCAGCGTAAGCTCCGGCTACGAGCAGTACTTC.